The rows below give T cell receptor beta chains drawn from one sample of a study of chemoradiotherapy in HPV16-positive cancers. Clones were sequenced by immunoSEQ multiplex PCR, and TCRdb holds only the in-frame ones, with some missing. The sample records 1,100 to 1,500 clones, 82% being singletons. The sequencing here drew on tumor tissue, taken from a patient who underwent chemoradiotherapy. Receptors originate from a human donor with HPV-associated anogenital cancer. Each CDR3 is given without its conserved first and last residue. Each record gives: clone size, V gene, J gene, CDR3 protein. Where a row states a size, it is once, few, many or the class of an expanded clone; other rows omit it.

clone size: NA; V gene: TRBV7-9; J gene: TRBJ1-6; CDR3 protein: ASSLEEGTTSPLH
clone size: NA; V gene: TRBV2; J gene: TRBJ2-2; CDR3 protein: ASSEMAVSTNTGELF
clone size: NA; V gene: TRBV25-1; J gene: TRBJ1-1; CDR3 protein: ASRSTARGAEAF
clone size: NA; V gene: TRBV5-4; J gene: TRBJ2-3; CDR3 protein: ASSLAGTGSDTQY
clone size: NA; V gene: TRBV5-5; J gene: TRBJ2-7; CDR3 protein: ASSRTESSYEQY
clone size: NA; V gene: TRBV6-1; J gene: TRBJ1-5; CDR3 protein: ASSEYLRGLGRSNQPQH
clone size: NA; V gene: TRBV4-3; J gene: TRBJ1-2; CDR3 protein: ASSQAPGANYGYT
clone size: NA; V gene: TRBV7-3; J gene: TRBJ2-1; CDR3 protein: ASSLVSGGAGNEQF
clone size: NA; V gene: TRBV19; J gene: TRBJ2-2; CDR3 protein: ASRETGAGELF
clone size: NA; V gene: TRBV5-5; J gene: TRBJ1-2; CDR3 protein: ASSLGQALNYGYT
clone size: NA; V gene: TRBV19; J gene: TRBJ1-1; CDR3 protein: AGSGQNTEAF
clone size: once; V gene: TRBV5-1; J gene: TRBJ1-2; CDR3 protein: ARKFYGYT
clone size: NA; V gene: TRBV7-3; J gene: TRBJ2-2; CDR3 protein: ASSFSGGTGELF
clone size: once; V gene: TRBV18; J gene: TRBJ1-2; CDR3 protein: ASSPPVQSSNYGYT
clone size: once; V gene: TRBV28; J gene: TRBJ2-2; CDR3 protein: ASSISRGRGTGELF
clone size: NA; V gene: TRBV28; J gene: TRBJ1-6; CDR3 protein: ASSSAEGGDSPLH
clone size: NA; V gene: TRBV5-4; J gene: TRBJ1-3; CDR3 protein: ASSPELQGMGGTIY
clone size: NA; V gene: TRBV5-1; J gene: TRBJ2-3; CDR3 protein: ASSLTTSSADTQY
clone size: once; V gene: TRBV9; J gene: TRBJ2-7; CDR3 protein: ASSVSGTGSYEQY
clone size: NA; V gene: TRBV5-4; J gene: TRBJ1-1; CDR3 protein: ASSGPGQRTRNTEAF
clone size: NA; V gene: TRBV11-1; J gene: TRBJ2-1; CDR3 protein: ASSSSSGEEQF
clone size: NA; V gene: TRBV11-2; J gene: TRBJ2-2; CDR3 protein: ASSARGENTGELF
clone size: NA; V gene: TRBV10-3; J gene: TRBJ1-5; CDR3 protein: AISESSAQPQH
clone size: NA; V gene: TRBV6-1; J gene: TRBJ1-3; CDR3 protein: ASSEAGTDGNTIY
clone size: NA; V gene: TRBV5-5; J gene: TRBJ1-6; CDR3 protein: ASSSSLRDRLNSPLH
clone size: NA; V gene: TRBV7-2; J gene: TRBJ2-5; CDR3 protein: ASSLMSAPRSPETQY
clone size: NA; V gene: TRBV5-7; J gene: TRBJ2-3; CDR3 protein: ASSLAQRPTDTQY
clone size: NA; V gene: TRBV7-2; J gene: TRBJ2-1; CDR3 protein: ASSRLAGGLSYNEQF
clone size: NA; V gene: TRBV27; J gene: TRBJ1-4; CDR3 protein: ASRKGVANEKLF
clone size: NA; V gene: TRBV6-6; J gene: TRBJ1-2; CDR3 protein: ASSYSPRGYT
clone size: NA; V gene: TRBV28; J gene: TRBJ1-5; CDR3 protein: ASRNTGGGNQPQH
clone size: NA; V gene: TRBV19; J gene: TRBJ2-1; CDR3 protein: ASQGRTGRTEQF
clone size: NA; V gene: TRBV6-1; J gene: TRBJ1-2; CDR3 protein: ASSESRGHGYT
clone size: few; V gene: TRBV6-5; J gene: TRBJ2-7; CDR3 protein: ASSHRDRGEQY
clone size: NA; V gene: TRBV12-2; J gene: TRBJ2-7; CDR3 protein: ASRFPGPYIYEQY
clone size: few; V gene: TRBV25-1; J gene: TRBJ2-5; CDR3 protein: ASSEMDSQETQY
clone size: NA; V gene: TRBV19; J gene: TRBJ1-5; CDR3 protein: ASRAGTGPNQPQH
clone size: NA; V gene: TRBV5-5; J gene: TRBJ2-1; CDR3 protein: ASSFVGRYNEQF
clone size: NA; V gene: TRBV6-1; J gene: TRBJ1-1; CDR3 protein: ASELSGSRTEAF
clone size: NA; V gene: TRBV2; J gene: TRBJ1-4; CDR3 protein: ASRDGTGANEKLF
clone size: NA; V gene: TRBV7-2; J gene: TRBJ2-2; CDR3 protein: ASSLVRVGELF
clone size: NA; V gene: TRBV5-1; J gene: TRBJ2-3; CDR3 protein: ASSTGTSGVTDTQY
clone size: NA; V gene: TRBV7-8; J gene: TRBJ1-1; CDR3 protein: ASSLVANTEAF
clone size: NA; V gene: TRBV5-6; J gene: TRBJ2-3; CDR3 protein: ASSLADTQY
clone size: once; V gene: TRBV5-1; J gene: TRBJ1-4; CDR3 protein: ASSRGVAGSNEKLF
clone size: NA; V gene: TRBV2; J gene: TRBJ1-2; CDR3 protein: ASTQQGRVGYT